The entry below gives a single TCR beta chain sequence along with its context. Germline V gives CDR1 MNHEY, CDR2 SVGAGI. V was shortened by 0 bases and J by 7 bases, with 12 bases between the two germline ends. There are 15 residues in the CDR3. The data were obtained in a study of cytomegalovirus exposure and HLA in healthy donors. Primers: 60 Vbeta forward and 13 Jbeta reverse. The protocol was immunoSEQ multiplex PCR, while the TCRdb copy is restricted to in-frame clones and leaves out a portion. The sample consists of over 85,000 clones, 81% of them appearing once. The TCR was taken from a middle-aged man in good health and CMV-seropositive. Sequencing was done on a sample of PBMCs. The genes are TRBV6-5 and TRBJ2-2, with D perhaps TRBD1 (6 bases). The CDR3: CASSYSSGDDGELFF. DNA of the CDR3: TGTGCCAGCAGTTACTCGTCAGGGGACGACGGGGAGCTGTTTTTT.